The entry below describes one T cell receptor (beta chain). This specimen comes from a study of technical replicates of blood from several donors. The CDR3 runs to 18 residues. The germline V gene encodes CDR1 SGHRS and CDR2 YFSETQ. V dropped 3 bases and J dropped 0; count of bases not matched to a gene: 9. The table came from immunoSEQ multiplex PCR; TCRdb's copy has only in-frame clones and leaves some out. Of some 80,000 clones listed, 95% to 97% are singletons. The receptor's source is a human donor in good health. Material for sequencing was T cells isolated from PBMCs. This sequence joins TRBV5-1 and TRBJ2-1; 10 positions agree with TRBD2. This CDR3 is CASSWVAGGEISYNEQFF. The DNA of the CDR3 is TGCGCCAGCAGCTGGGTAGCGGGAGGTGAAATCTCCTACAATGAGCAGTTCTTC. The whole variable domain, filled in from reference TRBV5-1 and TRBJ2-1, reads KAGVTQTPRYLIKTRGQQVTLSCSPISGHRSVSWYQQTPGQGLQFLFEYFSETQRNKGNFPGRFSGRQFSNSRSEMNVSTLELGDSALYLCASSWVAGGEISYNEQFFGPGTRLTVL.